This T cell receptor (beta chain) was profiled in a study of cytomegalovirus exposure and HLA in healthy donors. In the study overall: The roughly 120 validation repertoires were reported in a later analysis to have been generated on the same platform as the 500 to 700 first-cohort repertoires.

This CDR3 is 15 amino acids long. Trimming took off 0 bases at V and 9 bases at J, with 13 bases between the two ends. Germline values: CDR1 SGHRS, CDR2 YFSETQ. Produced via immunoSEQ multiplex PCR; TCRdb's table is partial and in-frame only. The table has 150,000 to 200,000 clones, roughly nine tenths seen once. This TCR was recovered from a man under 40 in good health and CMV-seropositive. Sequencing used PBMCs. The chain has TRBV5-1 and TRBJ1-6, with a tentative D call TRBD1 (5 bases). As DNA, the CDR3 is TGCGCCAGCAGCTTGGTCCCAGGGAATACTTCACCCCTCCACTTT. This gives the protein CASSLVPGNTSPLHF.